Listed below are T cell receptor beta chains from one sample, sequenced in a study of T cell responses to AZD1222 COVID-19 vaccine. Clones were sequenced by immunoSEQ multiplex PCR, and TCRdb holds only the in-frame ones, with some missing. The sample has around 91,000 clones, about 88% seen once. The sequencing here drew on peripheral blood, taken on day 0 of AZD1222 vaccination. The source is an adult in good health. Each CDR3 is given with its conserved first and last residue. The D gene is left open where the match is weak. Clone size is shown for a subset of rows, as once, few, many or a class of expanded clone.

v_call	clone_size	d_call	j_call	cdr3_aa	cdr3_nt
TRBV6-2/TRBV6-3	.	.	TRBJ2-2	CASSFSGAGELFF	TGTGCCAGCAGTTTTTCAGGAGCCGGGGAGCTGTTTTTT
TRBV4-1	.	TRBD1	TRBJ1-5	CASSSGTESNQPQHF	TGCGCCAGCAGTTCCGGGACAGAATCCAATCAGCCCCAGCATTTT
TRBV4-1	.	.	TRBJ1-5	CASSQVRDSNQPQHF	TGCGCCAGCAGCCAAGTCCGGGATAGCAATCAGCCCCAGCATTTT
TRBV6-2/TRBV6-3	few	.	TRBJ1-6	CASSYSPWEGSPLHF	TGTGCCAGCAGTTACTCGCCATGGGAAGGTTCACCCCTCCACTTT
TRBV9	once	TRBD1	TRBJ2-6	CASSFSLGQESLPGANVLTF	TGTGCCAGCAGCTTTAGCCTTGGACAGGAAAGTTTACCTGGGGCCAACGTCCTGACTTTC
TRBV28	few	.	TRBJ1-2	CASRPTGTYGYTF	TGTGCCAGCAGACCTACAGGGACCTATGGCTACACCTTC
TRBV7-9	.	.	TRBJ1-1	CASQEDTEAFF	TGTGCCAGCCAAGAAGACACTGAAGCTTTCTTT
TRBV28	.	.	TRBJ1-2	CASSLRWLGYTF	TGTGCCAGCAGTCTACGGTGGTTAGGCTACACCTTC
TRBV7-9	few	.	TRBJ2-1	CACTPGTILYNEQFF	TGTGCCTGCACCCCAGGTACCATTCTCTACAATGAGCAGTTCTTC
TRBV4-3	.	.	TRBJ1-2	CASSDQFYGYTF	TGCGCCAGCAGCGATCAATTCTATGGCTACACCTTC
TRBV12-3/TRBV12-4	once	.	TRBJ1-1	CASRSWEAEAFF	TGTGCCAGCAGATCTTGGGAGGCTGAAGCTTTCTTT
TRBV28	.	TRBD1	TRBJ1-1	CASSSGGRSETEAFF	TGTGCCAGCAGTTCAGGGGGCAGGTCAGAAACTGAAGCTTTCTTT
TRBV5-1	.	.	TRBJ2-2	CASSPISSDGELFF	TGCGCCAGCAGCCCGATATCGAGCGACGGGGAGCTGTTTTTT
TRBV2	.	.	TRBJ1-2	CASSGYYGYTF	TGTGCCAGCAGCGGATACTATGGCTACACCTTC
TRBV6-5	once	.	TRBJ2-1	CASTLGLSDNEQFF	TGTGCCAGCACCCTCGGGCTGTCAGACAATGAGCAGTTCTTC
TRBV3-1/TRBV3-2	few	TRBD1	TRBJ2-7	CASSRGGQGTYEQYF	TGTGCCAGCAGCCGGGGGGGACAGGGGACCTACGAGCAGTACTTC
TRBV5-4	.	TRBD1	TRBJ1-2	CASSSHQGAGYGYTF	TGTGCCAGCAGCTCACATCAGGGGGCTGGATATGGCTACACCTTC
TRBV6-2/TRBV6-3	.	.	TRBJ1-5	CASSYGATSPAQHF	TGTGCCAGCAGTTACGGGGCGACTAGTCCGGCCCAGCATTTT
TRBV7-3	.	.	TRBJ2-1	CASSSVTHTQGSYNEQFF	TGTGCCAGCAGCTCCGTAACTCATACTCAGGGCTCCTACAATGAGCAGTTCTTC
TRBV19	.	TRBD1	TRBJ1-2	CASTRQGGYGYTF	TGTGCCAGTACTAGACAGGGCGGCTATGGCTACACCTTC
TRBV6-5	.	.	TRBJ2-7	CASSYQGQGSYEQYF	TGTGCCAGCAGTTACCAGGGGCAGGGGTCCTACGAGCAGTACTTC
TRBV6-5	once	.	TRBJ2-3	CASSYSIAAFTDTQYF	TGTGCCAGCAGTTACTCGATAGCTGCATTCACAGATACGCAGTATTTT
TRBV24-1	.	.	TRBJ2-7	CATSDPRTGRGEQYF	TGTGCCACCAGTGATCCTCGGACAGGGAGGGGCGAGCAGTACTTC
TRBV4-1	once	.	TRBJ1-5	CASSQGSSGNQPQHF	TGCGCCAGCAGCCAGGGGAGTTCAGGGAATCAGCCCCAGCATTTT
TRBV24-1	.	.	TRBJ2-3	CATSDPPSPDTQYF	TGTGCCACCAGTGATCCACCATCGCCCGATACGCAGTATTTT
TRBV14	.	TRBD2	TRBJ2-3	CASSHRDGGITQYF	TGTGCCAGCAGCCATCGGGACGGGGGGATTACGCAGTATTTT
TRBV19	.	TRBD2	TRBJ2-1	CASRGAGGPYNEQFF	TGTGCCAGTAGGGGGGCGGGAGGGCCGTACAATGAGCAGTTCTTC
TRBV9	.	.	TRBJ1-4	CASSQATTFREKLFF	TGTGCCAGCAGCCAAGCCACTACCTTCAGGGAAAAACTGTTTTTT
TRBV24-1	.	.	TRBJ2-1	CATSPQGYNEQFF	TGTGCCACCAGCCCACAGGGTTACAATGAGCAGTTCTTC
TRBV6-2/TRBV6-3	.	.	TRBJ2-2	CASSTMSGYTGELFF	TGTGCCAGCAGTACTATGAGTGGATACACCGGGGAGCTGTTTTTT
TRBV10-3	.	.	TRBJ2-2	CAISVGLAPNTGELFF	TGTGCCATCAGTGTAGGGCTAGCGCCAAACACCGGGGAGCTGTTTTTT
TRBV11-2	.	.	TRBJ1-3	CASSRSGILGNTIYF	TGTGCCAGCAGCCGATCAGGGATCCTTGGAAACACCATATATTTT
TRBV4-3	once	TRBD1	TRBJ1-5	CASSQDRTGGSNQPQHF	TGCGCCAGCAGCCAAGATAGGACAGGGGGCTCCAATCAGCCCCAGCATTTT
TRBV5-6	.	.	TRBJ2-5	CASSLGPAETQYF	TGTGCCAGCAGCTTGGGCCCGGCGGAGACCCAGTACTTC
TRBV4-2	.	TRBD1	TRBJ1-6	CASSQEGQVILNSPLHF	TGTGCCAGCAGCCAGGAGGGACAGGTCATACTTAATTCACCCCTCCACTTT
TRBV24-1	.	TRBD1	TRBJ2-7	CATQDRGPSYEQYF	TGTGCCACCCAAGACAGGGGACCCTCCTACGAGCAGTACTTC
TRBV19	.	TRBD1	TRBJ1-2	CASSPDRLYGYTF	TGTGCCAGTAGTCCGGACAGGCTCTATGGCTACACCTTC
TRBV19	.	TRBD1	TRBJ1-6	CATGQDNNSPLHF	TGTGCCACAGGACAGGATAATAATTCACCCCTCCACTTT
TRBV5-1	few	TRBD1	TRBJ1-1	CASSFNGQGITEAFF	TGCGCCAGCAGCTTCAATGGACAGGGAATAACTGAAGCTTTCTTT
TRBV7-9	.	TRBD2	TRBJ2-7	CASSLASGAYEQYF	TGTGCCAGCAGCTTAGCTAGCGGGGCCTACGAGCAGTACTTC
TRBV11-2	.	.	TRBJ1-1	CASSLTGRLNTEAFF	TGTGCCAGCAGCTTAACGGGGAGACTGAACACTGAAGCTTTCTTT
TRBV9	.	TRBD1	TRBJ1-2	CASSAHPTGGSGYTF	TGTGCCAGCAGCGCCCACCCCACAGGGGGCTCTGGCTACACCTTC
TRBV28	few	.	TRBJ1-2	CASSSSGPPQGYTF	TGTGCCAGCAGCTCGAGCGGACCGCCTCAGGGCTACACCTTC
TRBV5-4	.	TRBD2	TRBJ2-2	CASSSSGGIGELFF	TGTGCCAGCAGCTCCAGCGGGGGGATCGGGGAGCTGTTTTTT
TRBV9	few	TRBD2	TRBJ2-1	CASSVAGTSNEQFF	TGTGCCAGCAGCGTAGCTGGGACTAGTAATGAGCAGTTCTTC
TRBV10-3	.	TRBD2	TRBJ2-7	CAISDTGTSGANSYEQYF	TGTGCCATCAGTGACACCGGGACTAGCGGGGCTAATAGCTACGAGCAGTACTTC
TRBV10-1	.	.	TRBJ1-6	CASSALTALNNSPLHF	TGCGCCAGCAGTGCTCTGACGGCATTAAATAATTCACCCCTCCACTTT